This record concerns one T cell receptor (beta chain) sequence. What it binds is not known. Each patient relapsed following autologous stem cell transplantation, and prior brentuximab vedotin exposure differed. Relapsed/refractory classical Hodgkin lymphoma patients had complete, partial or progressive responses. The data were taken from a study of PD-1 blockade in classical Hodgkin lymphoma. Regarding the study as a whole: Before treatment, complete responders showed about the same diversity as newly diagnosed patients. Causes of the repertoire differences remain undefined, possibly disease activity or prior therapy. Reports indicated that newly diagnosed patients had lower baseline TCR diversity than healthy donors did.

The protocol was immunoSEQ multiplex PCR, while the TCRdb copy is restricted to in-frame clones and leaves out a portion. The sample lists about 97,000 clones; 65% to 85% were seen once. There are 12 residues in the CDR3. Germline V gives CDR1 MDHEN, CDR2 SYDVKM. V lost 8 bases and J lost 2, with 6 bases in between. Sequenced here: peripheral blood mononuclear cells (PBMCs), sampled at baseline. V gene TRBV28 combines with J gene TRBJ2-2; D is ambiguous. The TCR originated in a human donor with classical Hodgkin lymphoma. The CDR3 loop is CASWRNTGELFF. The CDR3 coding sequence is TGTGCCAGCTGGCGAAACACCGGGGAGCTGTTTTTT. The full variable domain, completed using reference TRBV28 and TRBJ2-2, is DVKVTQSSRYLVKRTGEKVFLECVQDMDHENMFWYRQDPGLGLRLIYFSYDVKMKEKGDIPEGYSVSREKKERFSLILESASTNQTSMYLCASWRNTGELFFGEGSRLTVL.